This T cell receptor (beta chain) was sequenced in a study of technical replicates of blood from a few donors. Between the trimmed V and J ends, which lost 8 bases and 0 bases, there was a span of 13 bases. The CDR3 covers 15 residues. Germline values: CDR1 SGHAT, CDR2 FQNNGV. Sequencing was performed with immunoSEQ multiplex PCR; in TCRdb, only in-frame clones are kept and a portion is missing. The table has approximately 15,000 clones, 80% to 90% seen once. The sample was PBMCs. This TCR was sampled from a human donor in good health. J is TRBJ1-4 and V is TRBV11-2; the D gene is possibly TRBD1 (5 bases). In nucleotides, the CDR3 is TGTGCCAGCCGAGGTGGACAACCAACTAATGAAAAACTGTTTTTT. Translated: CASRGGQPTNEKLFF. The variable domain in full, with the rest retrieved from reference TRBV11-2 and TRBJ1-4, is EAGVAQSPRYKIIEKRQSVAFWCNPISGHATLYWYQQILGQGPKLLIQFQNNGVVDDSQLPKDRFSAERLKGVDSTLKIQPAKLEDSAVYLCASRGGQPTNEKLFFGSGTQLSVL.